The following is a T cell receptor (beta chain) sequence with its context. cDNA serving as the sequencing template came from extracted, reverse transcribed RNA. Produced via immunoSEQ multiplex PCR; TCRdb's table is partial and in-frame only. This sample has about 200,000 clones, with roughly 60% found just once. The data were obtained in a study of CD8+ T cells in alopecia areata. Looking at the study overall: Treatment comprised oral tofacitinib, 5 to 10 mg twice daily, in treated patients.

The treatment: oral pan-JAK inhibitor, 5-10 mg twice daily. Trimming removed 5 bases from V and 5 bases from J; junction bases left unmatched: 4. The CDR3 consists of 14 residues. CDR1 and CDR2 (germline): SGHTA, FQGTGA. The V and J genes are TRBV7-3 and TRBJ1-5, with 9 nucleotides matching TRBD1. This sample comprised CD4+ T cells sorted from blood, obtained around week 49, from a patient treated with tofacitinib. This receptor was identified in a human donor with alopecia areata. The CDR3 DNA reads as TGTGCCAGCAGCCCGGGACAGGGCTATCAGCCCCAGCATTTT. The encoded protein is CASSPGQGYQPQHF. The full variable domain, rest sourced from reference TRBV7-3 and TRBJ1-5, is GAGVSQTPSNKVTEKGKYVELRCDPISGHTALYWYRQSLGQGPEFLIYFQGTGAADDSGLPNDRFFAVRPEGSVSTLKIQRTERGDSAVYLCASSPGQGYQPQHFGDGTRLSIL.